This T cell receptor (beta chain) was profiled in a study of blood T cell repertoires in COVID-19. Study information: Samples representing acute and convalescent COVID-19 were sourced from the United States, Italy and Spain. The cDNA or gDNA used as material had been derived from T cells, B-cell-depleted T cells, or PBMCs.

Germline V CDR1 and CDR2: SGHNT, YYREEE (reference sequence). The CDR3 is 16 amino acids. Trimming left V 5 bases short and J 2 bases short, with 16 bases between. Original processing methods: Estimation of nucleated cell counts was performed using reference gene primer amplification. Only in-frame clones appear in the TCRdb table, and some are missing; sequencing was by immunoSEQ multiplex PCR. V, J and clone size reflect that table, while D and trimming were determined from the DNA. The data hold more than 250,000 clones, with about 80% observed a single time. The sample consisted of peripheral blood. This TCR derives from a human donor in a cohort sampled during active COVID-19. The chain employs TRBV5-4 and TRBJ2-2, with D unresolved. The DNA of the CDR3 is TGTGCCAGCAGTCCCAATCCGGGTTTTAACACCGGGGAGCTGTTTTTT. It is translated as CASSPNPGFNTGELFF.